In this sample, the clone carrying this TCR beta chain turned up a few times. The antigen remains undetermined. Profiled with immunoSEQ multiplex PCR; TCRdb holds only in-frame clones, not every one. The data hold 37,000 or so clones, with about 86% observed a single time. This sample was taken from a study of lymphopenia after photon versus proton radiotherapy. Study-level results: Post-nadir diversity loss with photons came from oligoclonal expansion, particularly CD8+ Temra cells. In patients who died, overall survival fell as post-nadir TCR diversity dropped more. Better survival with proton therapy was suggested as possible, not demonstrated. Relative stability marked proton patients; photon patients lost diversity and naive cells.

V lost 7 bases and J lost 6; bases outside the gene matches: 10. The CDR3 spans 14 residues. CDR1 and CDR2 (germline): SGHTA, FQGNSA. The chain has TRBV7-2 and TRBJ2-7; 9 bases agree with TRBD1. Sample: peripheral blood, taken from a patient treated with proton-based radiotherapy. The clonotype originates from a woman in her sixties or seventies with pancreatic cancer. Some clones in this sample may be carry-over from other donors' samples. CDR3 in amino acids: CASNLGQGAGEQYF. CDR3 coding DNA: TGTGCCAGCAACCTGGGACAGGGAGCTGGCGAGCAGTACTTC. The variable domain in full, with the rest retrieved from reference TRBV7-2 and TRBJ2-7, is GAGVSQSPSNKVTEKGKDVELRCDPISGHTALYWYRQSLGQGLEFLIYFQGNSAPDKSGLPSDRFSAERTGGSVSTLTIQRTQQEDSAVYLCASNLGQGAGEQYFGPGTRLTVT.